The 8 T cell receptor beta chains below were found in one sample sequenced in a study of shared clonotypes between healthy human individuals. Naive-designated CD8 cells lacked CD45RO, were positively enriched for CCR7, and omitted terminally differentiated effector memory CD45RA+ cells. The table came from immunoSEQ multiplex PCR; TCRdb's copy has only in-frame clones and leaves some out. This sample has more than 2 million clones, with just under 95% found just once. Specimen: naive CD8+ T cells sorted from blood. The source is a man aged 18 to 30 in good health.

The chain uses TRBV25-1 and TRBJ2-2; 8 bases fit TRBD1. V was pared by 5 bases and J by 5 bases, with 4 bases of the junction left unmatched. The CDR3 spans 14 residues. Per germline, CDR1 MGHDK and CDR2 SYGVNS. The CDR3 loop is CASSPRTGTGELFF. DNA for the CDR3: TGTGCCAGCAGTCCCCGGACAGGGACCGGGGAGCTGTTTTTT.

This clone occurred once. V is TRBV27 and J is TRBJ2-2; D is unresolved. The germline V and J ends were trimmed by 5 bases and 6 bases, with 7 bases remaining between them. The CDR3 is 12 residues long. The V gene's germline CDR1 is MNHEY and CDR2 SMNVEV (reference sequence). CDR3 sequence (DNA): TGTGCCAGCAGTGGCTCCGCCGGGGAGCTGTTTTTT. Its protein product is CASSGSAGELFF.

The chain combines TRBV30 with TRBJ2-7; D is perhaps TRBD1 (6 bases). V dropped 7 bases and J dropped 3 bases, with 22 bases sitting between them. Germline V gene sequence: CDR1 GTSNPN, CDR2 SVGIG (reference sequence). The CDR3 is 15 amino acids. The CDR3 bases are TGTGCCTCCTCACACCCAGGGACACCTTTCTACGAGCAGTACTTC. Translating it yields CASSHPGTPFYEQYF.

In the case of this clone: At the DNA level, this CDR3 is encoded by other sequences in the same sample as well. The genes are TRBV7-9 and TRBJ2-7; 7 bases are a match to TRBD1. Germline CDR1 SEHNR, CDR2 FQNEAQ (reference sequence). With 5 bases clipped from V and 5 bases from J, the junction kept 6 bases outside the gene matches. The CDR3 is 13 residues long. DNA for the CDR3: TGTGCCAGCAGCCCGACAGGGAAGGACGAGCAGTACTTC. Its translation is CASSPTGKDEQYF.

The V gene is TRBV13, the J gene TRBJ2-3; 10 positions match TRBD1. CDR1 and CDR2 (germline): PRHDT, FYEKMQ (reference sequence). Trimming removed 5 bases from V and 5 bases from J; junction bases left unmatched: 7. CDR3 length equals 15 residues. DNA for the CDR3: TGTGCCAGCAGCCATGCTGGACAGGGGGTAGATACGCAGTATTTT. This gives the protein CASSHAGQGVDTQYF.

This sequence joins TRBV6-4 and TRBJ2-3, with TRBD2 as a possible D gene (6 bases). The CDR3 sequence is 15 residues long. Trimming removed 2 bases from V and 5 bases from J, with 14 bases in between. Germline CDR1 reads MRHNA; CDR2 reads SNTAGT. CDR3 nucleotides: TGTGCCAGCAGTGACCAGGGAACGGAGGGAGATACGCAGTATTTT. Amino acid sequence: CASSDQGTEGDTQYF.

The J gene is TRBJ2-7, the V gene TRBV19; D remains unclear. The ends were cut back, 6 bases at V and 2 bases at J, with 11 bases in the middle. The CDR3 has 13 amino acids. CDR1 is LNHDA and CDR2 is SQIVND in the germline V gene (reference sequence). CDR3 region: CASSWQVAYEQYF. CDR3 coding DNA: TGTGCCAGTAGCTGGCAGGTAGCCTACGAGCAGTACTTC.

The V call is TRBV6-5, the J call TRBJ1-1; D is uncertain. Per germline, CDR1 MNHEY and CDR2 SVGAGI. V lost 4 bases, J lost 2 bases, and 11 bases lay in between. The CDR3 is made up of 14 amino acids. This chain's CDR3 is CASSSQGLNTEAFF. The CDR3 DNA follows: TGTGCCAGCAGTTCACAAGGACTTAACACTGAAGCTTTCTTT.